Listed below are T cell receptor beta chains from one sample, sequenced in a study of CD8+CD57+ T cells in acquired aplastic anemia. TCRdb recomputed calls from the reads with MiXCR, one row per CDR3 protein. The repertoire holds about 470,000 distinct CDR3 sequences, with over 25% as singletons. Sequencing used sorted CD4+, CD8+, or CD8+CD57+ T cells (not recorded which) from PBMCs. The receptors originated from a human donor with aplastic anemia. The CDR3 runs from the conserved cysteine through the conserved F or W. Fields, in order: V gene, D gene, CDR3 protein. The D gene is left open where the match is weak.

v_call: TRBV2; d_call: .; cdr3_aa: CASSGGRPGTQYF
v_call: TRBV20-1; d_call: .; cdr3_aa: CSAKTPYDSGANVLTF
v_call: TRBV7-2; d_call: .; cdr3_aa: CASSLLGAYGYTF
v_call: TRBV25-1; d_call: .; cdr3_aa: CAGSANSPLHF
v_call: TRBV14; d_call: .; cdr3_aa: CASSRKFRETQYF
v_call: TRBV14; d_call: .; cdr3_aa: CASSQDVRLTGDYGYTF
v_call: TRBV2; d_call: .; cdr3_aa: CASSEGGWNNQPQHF
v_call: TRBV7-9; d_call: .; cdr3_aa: CASSREQDGEAFF
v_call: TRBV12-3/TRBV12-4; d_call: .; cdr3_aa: CASSPTRQAFF
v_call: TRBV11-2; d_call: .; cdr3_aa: CASSVRWDGSPTGELFF
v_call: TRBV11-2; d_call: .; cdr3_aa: CASSLVRGRTSPLHF
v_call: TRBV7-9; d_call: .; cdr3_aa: CASEENTEAFF
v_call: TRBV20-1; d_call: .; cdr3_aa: CSARGNMNTEAFF
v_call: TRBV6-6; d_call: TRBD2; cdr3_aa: CASSYSIGGSRQETQYF
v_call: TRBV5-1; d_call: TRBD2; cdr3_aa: CASSGRFERGTRVEQFF
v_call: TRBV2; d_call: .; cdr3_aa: CASKDTLNTEAFF
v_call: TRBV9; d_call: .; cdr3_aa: CASSVVGTPHSPLHF
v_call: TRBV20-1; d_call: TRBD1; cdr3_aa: CSAPDRGETQYF
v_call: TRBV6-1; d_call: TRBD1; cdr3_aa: CASRKTGTGNYEQYF
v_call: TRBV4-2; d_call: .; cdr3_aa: CASSQDANFGQGRNIQYF
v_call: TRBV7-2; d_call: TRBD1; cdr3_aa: CASSHRDRVRNTIYF
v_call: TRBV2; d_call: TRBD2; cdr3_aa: CASRAGLANNEQFF
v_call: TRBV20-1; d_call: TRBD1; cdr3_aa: CSATTGVSYNEQFF
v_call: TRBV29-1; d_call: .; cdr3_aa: CSVPADRQYNEQFF
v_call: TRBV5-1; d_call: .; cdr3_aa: CASSLGTRQETQYF
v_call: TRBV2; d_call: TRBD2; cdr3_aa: CASGPFLSGASGTQYF
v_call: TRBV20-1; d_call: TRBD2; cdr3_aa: CSARLTSGGSEQYF
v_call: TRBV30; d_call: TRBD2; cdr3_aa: CAWASRGVIYEQYF
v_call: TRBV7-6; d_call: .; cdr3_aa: CANSYNARDEQYF
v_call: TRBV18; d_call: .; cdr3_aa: CASSPGPRGGYGYTF
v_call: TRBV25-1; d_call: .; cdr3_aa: CASSRGVISAGELFF
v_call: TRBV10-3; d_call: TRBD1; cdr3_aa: CAISQTGVTEAFF
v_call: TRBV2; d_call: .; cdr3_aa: CARRGSNEKLFF
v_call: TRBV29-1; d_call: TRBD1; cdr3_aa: CSVDPQGAATEAFF
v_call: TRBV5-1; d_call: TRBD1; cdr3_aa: CASSPSGTGGLETQFF
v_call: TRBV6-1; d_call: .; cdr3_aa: CASSGTPYEQYF
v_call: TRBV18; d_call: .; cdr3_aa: CASSPGELDYGYTF
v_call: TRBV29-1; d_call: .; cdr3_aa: CSAPSLVGGPQTF
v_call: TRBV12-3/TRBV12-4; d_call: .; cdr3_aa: CASSSLLALFF
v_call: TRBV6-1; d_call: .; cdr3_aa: CASSGARGSPGYTF